The rows below give T cell receptor beta chains drawn from one sample of a study of T cell responses to AZD1222 COVID-19 vaccine. The protocol was immunoSEQ multiplex PCR, while the TCRdb copy is restricted to in-frame clones and leaves out a portion. Of about 130,000 clones detected, 88% appear once; the ten largest clones hold roughly 4.4%. The material was peripheral blood, obtained on day 0 of AZD1222 vaccination. The receptors originated from an adult in good health. CDR3s include the opening cysteine and the closing phenylalanine or tryptophan. The D gene is left open where the match is weak. The size of a clone is reported for some rows only, either as once, few or many, or as a class for expanded clones.

cdr3_nt: TGTGCCAGCAGCCAAGATCCCCCGGGAAGGGACACCGGGGAGCTGTTTTTT; cdr3_aa: CASSQDPPGRDTGELFF; d_call: .; cdr3_length: 17; clone_size: .; j_call: TRBJ2-2; v_call: TRBV14
cdr3_nt: TGCGCCAGCAGTGAGGATAGCAGGGTGGGGGAGACCCAGTACTTC; cdr3_aa: CASSEDSRVGETQYF; d_call: .; cdr3_length: 15; clone_size: .; j_call: TRBJ2-5; v_call: TRBV10-1
cdr3_nt: TGTGCCAGCACCCACGAGGATCTAGCGGGACAAGAGACCCAGTACTTC; cdr3_aa: CASTHEDLAGQETQYF; d_call: TRBD2; cdr3_length: 16; clone_size: .; j_call: TRBJ2-5; v_call: TRBV9
cdr3_nt: TGTGCCAGCAGCCTAGCGGGAGGGCCAAAAAACATTCAGTACTTC; cdr3_aa: CASSLAGGPKNIQYF; d_call: TRBD2; cdr3_length: 15; clone_size: .; j_call: TRBJ2-4; v_call: TRBV7-3
cdr3_nt: TGCGCCAGCAGCCAAGATCAAGGAACTGAAGCTTTCTTT; cdr3_aa: CASSQDQGTEAFF; d_call: .; cdr3_length: 13; clone_size: .; j_call: TRBJ1-1; v_call: TRBV4-3
cdr3_nt: TGTGCCAGCACCCCCAGGGGTTCCTACGAGCAGTACTTC; cdr3_aa: CASTPRGSYEQYF; d_call: .; cdr3_length: 13; clone_size: once; j_call: TRBJ2-7; v_call: TRBV7-9
cdr3_nt: TGTGCCAGCAGTTACGTCCAGGGGGACTATGGCTACACCTTC; cdr3_aa: CASSYVQGDYGYTF; d_call: TRBD1; cdr3_length: 14; clone_size: once; j_call: TRBJ1-2; v_call: TRBV6-5
cdr3_nt: TGTGCCAGCAGCTTACTCGCCTACGAGCAGTACTTC; cdr3_aa: CASSLLAYEQYF; d_call: .; cdr3_length: 12; clone_size: .; j_call: TRBJ2-7; v_call: TRBV5-4
cdr3_nt: TGTGCCACCGGCCAGGGTGAGACCCAGTACTTC; cdr3_aa: CATGQGETQYF; d_call: .; cdr3_length: 11; clone_size: .; j_call: TRBJ2-5; v_call: TRBV24-1
cdr3_nt: TGCGCCAGCAGCCAAGGTGGCAGCTTTATGAACACTGAAGCTTTCTTT; cdr3_aa: CASSQGGSFMNTEAFF; d_call: .; cdr3_length: 16; clone_size: .; j_call: TRBJ1-1; v_call: TRBV4-1
cdr3_nt: TGCAGTGCTCACGGAACAGCCGAACAGTACTTC; cdr3_aa: CSAHGTAEQYF; d_call: .; cdr3_length: 11; clone_size: .; j_call: TRBJ2-7; v_call: TRBV20-1
cdr3_nt: TGTGCCACCAGTGATCCCTTACAGGGGCGTACGCAGTATTTT; cdr3_aa: CATSDPLQGRTQYF; d_call: TRBD1; cdr3_length: 14; clone_size: .; j_call: TRBJ2-3; v_call: TRBV24-1
cdr3_nt: TGTGCCACCAGCAGAGTTCATGGTGCAACTAATGAAAAACTGTTTTTT; cdr3_aa: CATSRVHGATNEKLFF; d_call: .; cdr3_length: 16; clone_size: .; j_call: TRBJ1-4; v_call: TRBV15
cdr3_nt: TGTGCCAGCAGCCCTGGACAGGTAGATACGCAGTATTTT; cdr3_aa: CASSPGQVDTQYF; d_call: TRBD1; cdr3_length: 13; clone_size: .; j_call: TRBJ2-3; v_call: TRBV11-2
cdr3_nt: TGTGCCAGCAGCGAGCACAGGGGCGGTCAGCCCCAGCATTTT; cdr3_aa: CASSEHRGGQPQHF; d_call: TRBD1; cdr3_length: 14; clone_size: .; j_call: TRBJ1-5; v_call: TRBV9
cdr3_nt: TGTGCCAGCAGCATGGACAGGAACGTACATAGCAATCAGCCCCAGCATTTT; cdr3_aa: CASSMDRNVHSNQPQHF; d_call: TRBD1; cdr3_length: 17; clone_size: .; j_call: TRBJ1-5; v_call: TRBV11-2
cdr3_nt: TGTGCCAGCAGCCCAGGGCACCTACCTCTACCTGACCGACTTAACACTGAAGCTTTCTTT; cdr3_aa: CASSPGHLPLPDRLNTEAFF; d_call: .; cdr3_length: 20; clone_size: .; j_call: TRBJ1-1; v_call: TRBV21-1
cdr3_nt: TGCAGCGTGGGGACAGGGGATTATGGCTACACCTTC; cdr3_aa: CSVGTGDYGYTF; d_call: TRBD1; cdr3_length: 12; clone_size: .; j_call: TRBJ1-2; v_call: TRBV29-1
cdr3_nt: TGTGCCAGTAAAGGGACAGGAGCTTACGAGCAGTACTTC; cdr3_aa: CASKGTGAYEQYF; d_call: TRBD1; cdr3_length: 13; clone_size: .; j_call: TRBJ2-7; v_call: TRBV19
cdr3_nt: TGTGCCAGCAGTTTTAGCAGGGGGGAAGCTTTCTTT; cdr3_aa: CASSFSRGEAFF; d_call: TRBD1; cdr3_length: 12; clone_size: .; j_call: TRBJ1-1; v_call: TRBV12-3/TRBV12-4
cdr3_nt: TGCGCCAGCAGCTTGATCGGGGCGGAAGGTGAAAAACTGTTTTTT; cdr3_aa: CASSLIGAEGEKLFF; d_call: .; cdr3_length: 15; clone_size: .; j_call: TRBJ1-4; v_call: TRBV5-1
cdr3_nt: TGCGCCAGCAGTGGGGCCGGCTATGGCTACACCTTC; cdr3_aa: CASSGAGYGYTF; d_call: .; cdr3_length: 12; clone_size: once; j_call: TRBJ1-2; v_call: TRBV10-2
cdr3_nt: TGTGCCAGCAGTTTTGACGGGACAAGCACAGATACGCAGTATTTT; cdr3_aa: CASSFDGTSTDTQYF; d_call: .; cdr3_length: 15; clone_size: .; j_call: TRBJ2-3; v_call: TRBV28
cdr3_nt: TGTGCCAGCAGCCTCCCGCCGGGACAGGGGGCCGGTAGTGAAAAACTGTTTTTT; cdr3_aa: CASSLPPGQGAGSEKLFF; d_call: TRBD1; cdr3_length: 18; clone_size: few; j_call: TRBJ1-4; v_call: TRBV7-9
cdr3_nt: TGTGCCAGCAGTGCAGGGGGCCGGGATTCACCCCTCCACTTT; cdr3_aa: CASSAGGRDSPLHF; d_call: TRBD1; cdr3_length: 14; clone_size: .; j_call: TRBJ1-6; v_call: TRBV6-6
cdr3_nt: TGTGCCAGCAGTCCACGGGGACGAGAAAAACTGTTTTTT; cdr3_aa: CASSPRGREKLFF; d_call: .; cdr3_length: 13; clone_size: once; j_call: TRBJ1-4; v_call: TRBV27